The next 2 T cell receptor beta chains were all read from a single sample in a study of identical twins. TCRdb fed the 5' RACE reads into MiXCR, producing one record per CDR3 protein. The repertoire holds 750,000 to 950,000 distinct CDR3 sequences, roughly an eighth seen once, with 1.5% to 2% in the top ten. This sample was shared with a second study, whose subject was yellow fever vaccine responses in identical twins.

The sequenced sample consisted of PBMCs. The receptors were gathered from a young woman in good health.

Details on this clonotype: A much larger clone lies a single base off, so this may be a read error. The J gene is TRBJ1-5, the V gene TRBV7-2; maybe TRBD1 (5 bases). Germline V gene data show CDR1 as SGHTA and CDR2 as FQGNSA. The CDR3 length is 13 residues. The germline V and J ends were trimmed by 5 bases and 1 base, with 6 bases remaining between them. The CDR3: CASSKGSNQPQHF. The CDR3 DNA reads as TGTGCCAGCAGCAAGGGGAGCAATCAGCCCCAGCATTTT.

This clonotype was recorded a few times. The chain couples TRBV20-1 to TRBJ2-1; D might be TRBD1 (6 bases). Trimming cost V 7 bases and J 5 bases, with 12 bases left between them. The germline V gene encodes CDR1 DFQATT and CDR2 SNEGSKA (reference sequence). This CDR3 has 12 residues. The CDR3 region is CSGSPGDNEQFF. In DNA form, the CDR3 reads TGCAGTGGTAGCCCAGGGGACAATGAGCAGTTCTTC.